The source of this T cell receptor beta chain is a study of shared T cell receptors in the human thymus. The method was immunoSEQ multiplex PCR; TCRdb's version includes in-frame clones alone and lacks a portion of them. This sample yields hundreds of thousands of clones, of which approximately 87% are seen a single time; 0.01% belongs to the top ten. The length of the CDR3 is 13 residues. Per the germline V gene, CDR1 is SQVTM and CDR2 is ANQGSEA. The V end lost 0 bases, the J end lost 4 bases, and 6 bases lay between the germline ends. These data also featured in a second study, about human thymus T cells. From that paper: Thymic repertoires overlap heavily among unrelated individuals, related research has reported.

Sample: thymocytes. The source of this sequence is a boy in the first two years of life with a congenital heart defect. This rearrangement joins TRBV29-1 to TRBJ2-2; D is perhaps TRBD1 (5 bases). The DNA for the CDR3 is TGCAGCGTTGAAGATCAGGGCACCGGGGAGCTGTTTTTT. This translates into CSVEDQGTGELFF.